This T cell receptor beta chain originates from a study of T cells in Graves' hyperthyroidism and ophthalmopathy. About the study: Peripheral blood draws took place at initial diagnosis, ahead of any treatment.

RNA transcripts yielded amplified TCR beta CDR3 regions. With the HTBI primer set, the TCR CDR3 went through a first round of RT-PCR. TCRdb fed the multiplex PCR reads into MiXCR, producing one record per CDR3 protein. In the table there are about 400,000 distinct CDR3 sequences, 15% to 19% of which are singletons. The germline V and J ends were trimmed by 6 bases and 8 bases, with 14 bases remaining between them. The CDR3 is 12 amino acids. CDR1 DFQATT and CDR2 SNEGSKA come from the germline V gene (reference sequence). General study findings and limits: The model predicted ophthalmopathy a median around seven months before onset. Among thyroid clonotypes expanded above 0.001, most also appeared in blood.

This clonotype came up a few times. Its antigen is unidentified. This TCR was sampled from a woman aged 18 to 35 with Graves' hyperthyroidism that later progressed to Graves' ophthalmopathy. The specimen was blood. This chain uses TRBV20-1 with TRBJ2-1; D uncertain. The CDR3 reads CSATERDHEQFF. The CDR3 DNA sequence: TGCAGTGCAACCGAAAGGGATCATGAGCAGTTCTTC.